The 21 T cell receptor beta chains below were found in one sample sequenced in a study of cytomegalovirus exposure and HLA in healthy donors. A multiplex PCR was run with 60 Vbeta primers and 13 Jbeta primers. Sequenced by immunoSEQ multiplex PCR; TCRdb stores in-frame clones only, minus some. Seen here are roughly 160,000 clones, 65% to 85% observed once, and the top ten hold around 3.1%. Material: PBMCs. These receptors were collected from a woman in her 50s in good health and CMV-seropositive.

V and J are TRBV28 and TRBJ1-1; TRBD1 matches at 8 bases. The ends lost 2 bases at V and 6 bases at J; junction bases unmatched: 8. Germline V gene data show CDR1 as MDHEN and CDR2 as SYDVKM. CDR3 length: 15 amino acids. CDR3 loop: CASSLPAQGGAEAFF. CDR3 DNA sequence: TGTGCCAGCAGTTTACCCGCACAGGGGGGGGCTGAAGCTTTCTTT.

The CDR3 reads CASSASGTSGGLKQFF. The CDR3, as DNA: TGTGCCAGTAGCGCATCTGGGACTAGCGGGGGGTTAAAGCAGTTCTTC. The rearrangement uses TRBV19 and TRBJ2-1; TRBD2 agrees at 15 bases. V lost 6 bases, J lost 11 bases, and 11 bases stayed unmatched. This CDR3 is 16 amino acids long. Germline lookup yields CDR1 LNHDA and CDR2 SQIVND (reference sequence).

This clone occurred once. The genes are TRBV28 and TRBJ1-2; 7 bases map to TRBD1. From germline, CDR1 is MDHEN and CDR2 SYDVKM. This CDR3 has 13 residues. The CDR3 DNA reads as TGTGCTGCCCAGCAAGGGGGCCAGTATGGCTACACCTTC. Translation: CAAQQGGQYGYTF.

V and J are TRBV7-9 and TRBJ2-2, with a possible D match to TRBD1 (5 bases). Germline V CDR1 and CDR2: SEHNR, FQNEAQ (reference sequence). CDR3 length: 15 residues. With 5 bases removed from V and 1 base from J, the gap between germline ends came to 11 bases. CDR3 bases: TGTGCCAGCAGCCTCCAGGGTAGGAACACCGGGGAGCTGTTTTTT. Its protein product is CASSLQGRNTGELFF. Based on the CDR3 plus reference TRBV7-9 and TRBJ2-2, the full variable domain is DTGVSQNPRHKITKRGQNVTFRCDPISEHNRLYWYRQTLGQGPEFLTYFQNEAQLEKSRLLSDRFSAERPKGSFSTLEIQRTEQGDSAMYLCASSLQGRNTGELFFGEGSRLTVL.

V is TRBV6-1 and J is TRBJ2-2; no clear D gene. The ends were cut back, 2 bases at V and 7 bases at J, with 14 bases in the middle. Germline loops: CDR1 MNHNS, CDR2 SASEGT. The CDR3 length is 15 residues. CDR3 bases: TGTGCCAGCAGTGAACAGGAAGGTTTTAACGGGGAGCTGTTTTTT. As protein: CASSEQEGFNGELFF.

The V gene is TRBV4-3, the J gene TRBJ1-1; perhaps TRBD1 as D (6 bases). The CDR3 totals 16 residues. V was cut by 1 base and J by 0 bases, with 12 bases left in between. CDR1 and CDR2 from the germline V gene are LGHNA and YSLEER. In DNA, the CDR3 is TGCGCCAGCAGCCAAGGTGGACAGCGCTTGAACACTGAAGCTTTCTTT. Its translation: CASSQGGQRLNTEAFF.

This rearrangement joins TRBV5-4 to TRBJ2-2; 9 bases align to TRBD1. After removal of 4 bases from V and 1 base from J, the junction contained 2 bases not matched to a gene. CDR1 and CDR2 from the germline V gene are SGHNT and YYREEE (reference sequence). The CDR3 length is 15 residues. The DNA of the CDR3 is TGTGCCAGCAGCCCGGACAGGGGGAACACCGGGGAGCTGTTTTTT. Its translation is CASSPDRGNTGELFF.

This chain links TRBV6-1 with TRBJ1-2, with 7 bases matching TRBD1. In germline, CDR1 is MNHNS, CDR2 SASEGT. The V gene end was trimmed by 3 bases and the J gene end by 4 bases; junction bases not matched to a gene: 8. The CDR3 runs to 15 residues. In DNA form, the CDR3 reads TGTGCCAGCAGTGAGATACCGGGACAGATCTATGGCTACACCTTC. Encoded protein: CASSEIPGQIYGYTF.

The chain's CDR3 is CASSPDVRRGYTF. The DNA for the CDR3 is TGTGCCAGCAGCCCAGACGTCCGGCGGGGCTACACCTTC. The chain links TRBV7-8 to TRBJ1-2; no reliable D call. From germline, CDR1 is SGHVS and CDR2 FQNEAQ. V lost 5 bases and J lost 8, with 15 bases in between. The CDR3 runs to 13 residues.

The CDR3 sequence is CASSGSGGAYNEQFF. CDR3 bases: TGTGCCAGCAGCGGTAGCGGGGGGGCCTACAATGAGCAGTTCTTC. The chain recombines TRBV9 with TRBJ2-1; 11 positions agree with TRBD2. Germline V gives CDR1 SGDLS, CDR2 YYNGEE. The junction had 1 base not matched to a gene; V was cut back by 3 bases and J by 2 bases. The CDR3 runs 15 residues. The whole variable domain, remainder taken from reference TRBV9 and TRBJ2-1, is DSGVTQTPKHLITATGQRVTLRCSPRSGDLSVYWYQQSLDQGLQFLIQYYNGEERAKGNILERFSAQQFPDLHSELNLSSLELGDSALYFCASSGSGGAYNEQFFGPGTRLTVL.

The chain employs TRBV6-1 and TRBJ2-6; the D gene is possibly TRBD2 (5 bases). The CDR3 sequence is 16 residues long. Germline CDR1 is MNHNS and CDR2 is SASEGT. Trimming stripped 0 bases from V and 2 bases from J, with 8 bases between. The CDR3 here is CASSEAGGPGANVLTF. The CDR3 bases are TGTGCCAGCAGTGAAGCTGGAGGCCCTGGGGCCAACGTCCTGACTTTC.

The rearrangement links TRBV2 to TRBJ1-1; TRBD1 matches 7 bases. Germline V gene lookup returns CDR1 SNHLY and CDR2 FYNNEI. There are 15 residues in the CDR3. V lost 4 bases to trimming and J lost 3 bases; unmatched junction nucleotides: 8. The chain's CDR3 is CASSVGGREDTEAFF. The DNA of the CDR3 is TGTGCCAGCAGTGTAGGGGGCAGGGAGGACACTGAAGCTTTCTTT.

As to this clone: The sample contains more than one DNA sequence encoding this CDR3. The chain uses TRBV11-3 and TRBJ2-5; D is possibly TRBD2 (6 bases). Per the germline V gene, CDR1 is SGHNT and CDR2 is YENEEA. V lost 2 bases and J 2 bases, leaving 9 bases between the germline ends. The CDR3 is 14 residues long. As DNA, the CDR3 is TGTGCCAGCAGCTTAAATGGACTACAAGAGACCCAGTACTTC. Translation gives CASSLNGLQETQYF.

V gene TRBV7-9 combines with J gene TRBJ1-6; perhaps TRBD1 as D (6 bases). Trimming pared 1 base from V and 9 bases from J, leaving 13 bases between. CDR1 is SEHNR, CDR2 FQNEAQ, per germline (reference sequence). The CDR3 has 15 amino acids. The CDR3 bases are TGTGCCAGCAGCTTAGTAACAGGGAACGGTTCACCCCTCCACTTT. This gives the protein CASSLVTGNGSPLHF.

The V call is TRBV7-2, the J call TRBJ2-1, with TRBD2 identical over 11 bases. CDR3 length: 17 residues. V lost 0 bases, J lost 6 bases, and 7 bases stayed unmatched. CDR1 is SGHTA and CDR2 is FQGNSA in the germline V gene. The CDR3 region is CASSLAPLAGGPNEQFF. CDR3 coding DNA: TGTGCCAGCAGCTTAGCGCCCCTAGCGGGAGGACCCAATGAGCAGTTCTTC.

The V call is TRBV11-3, the J call TRBJ2-7; a weak D match, TRBD1 (5 bases). The CDR3 has 13 residues. With 1 base removed from V and 7 bases from J, the gap between germline ends came to 11 bases. The germline gives CDR1 SGHNT, CDR2 YENEEA. Here the CDR3 reads CASSLGTGLEQYF. The CDR3 DNA is TGTGCCAGCAGCTTAGGTACAGGCCTTGAGCAGTACTTC.

The chain combines TRBV7-9 with TRBJ2-5, with a tentative D call TRBD2 (7 bases). V lost 6 bases to trimming and J lost 4 bases, with 15 bases between them. This CDR3 has 14 amino acids. Per the germline V gene, CDR1 is SEHNR and CDR2 is FQNEAQ (reference sequence). This chain's CDR3 is CASRPMGGAETQYF. In DNA form, the CDR3 reads TGTGCCAGCAGACCCATGGGGGGGGCAGAGACCCAGTACTTC.

The chain joins TRBV5-1 to TRBJ1-1, with 11 bases aligning to TRBD1. Germline loops: CDR1 SGHRS, CDR2 YFSETQ. This CDR3 has 15 amino acids. J lost 2 bases, V lost 3 bases, and 3 bases had no gene match. CDR3 residues: CASSSGQGANTEAFF. Here the CDR3 DNA reads TGCGCCAGCAGCTCTGGACAGGGGGCCAACACTGAAGCTTTCTTT.

The genes are TRBV2 and TRBJ1-2; no clear D gene. CDR1 is SNHLY and CDR2 is FYNNEI in the germline V gene. V was shortened by 6 bases and J by 5 bases, with 13 bases between the two germline ends. CDR3 length: 13 residues. The CDR3 bases are TGTGCCAGCAGAGCCTCCGTCCCGTATGGCTACACCTTC. It specifies CASRASVPYGYTF.

The chain uses TRBV29-1 and TRBJ1-5, with D possibly TRBD1 on 6 matching bases. Germline V gene lookup returns CDR1 SQVTM and CDR2 ANQGSEA. The V end lost 4 bases, the J end lost 9 bases, and 16 bases lay between the germline ends. The CDR3 runs to 13 residues. This chain's CDR3 is CSVVDRFGGPQHF. The DNA for the CDR3 is TGCAGCGTTGTTGACAGGTTCGGAGGGCCCCAGCATTTT.

Comment on this clone: The germline gene is not matched at one end of the junction; a read error may be the cause. The V call is TRBV7-9, the J call TRBJ1-1; 11 bases are a match to TRBD1. The CDR3 loop spans 16 amino acids. Germline CDR1 reads SEHNR; CDR2 reads FQNEAQ (reference sequence). CDR3 coding DNA: TGTTCCAGCAGCTTAGGGAGGGACAGGGGGGCGTCGACGCCTTTCTTT. Its translation: CSSSLGRDRGASTPFF. The whole variable domain, filled in from reference TRBV7-9 and TRBJ1-1, reads DTGVSQNPRHKITKRGQNVTFRCDPISEHNRLYWYRQTLGQGPEFLTYFQNEAQLEKSRLLSDRFSAERPKGSFSTLEIQRTEQGDSAMYLCSSSLGRDRGASTPFFGQGTRLTVV.